Given below is one T cell receptor beta chain in context. CDR1 is SGHTA, CDR2 FQGNSA, per germline. CDR3 length: 14 amino acids. Between the trimmed V and J ends, which lost 5 bases and 3 bases, there was a span of 11 bases. Seattle enrolled patients during active infection and tracked them longitudinally. This entry is derived from a study of blood T cell repertoires in COVID-19. Study-wide background: Italy, Spain and the United States were the sources of the convalescent and acute COVID-19 samples. The analysed material was cDNA or gDNA that came from T cells, B-cell-depleted T cells, or PBMCs.

The protocol was immunoSEQ multiplex PCR, while the TCRdb copy is restricted to in-frame clones and leaves out a portion. Here the sample spans approximately 180,000 clones, more than 75% being singletons. The V and J genes are TRBV7-2 and TRBJ2-1; possible D gene TRBD1, 5 bases. Specimen: peripheral blood. The clonotype was recovered from a person aged 70 to 80 with COVID-19, enrolled during active disease. The CDR3 protein is CASSQRGHYNEQFF. In nucleotides, the CDR3 is TGTGCCAGCAGCCAGCGTGGACACTACAATGAGCAGTTCTTC. The variable domain in full, with the rest retrieved from reference TRBV7-2 and TRBJ2-1, is GAGVSQSPSNKVTEKGKDVELRCDPISGHTALYWYRQSLGQGLEFLIYFQGNSAPDKSGLPSDRFSAERTGGSVSTLTIQRTQQEDSAVYLCASSQRGHYNEQFFGPGTRLTVL.